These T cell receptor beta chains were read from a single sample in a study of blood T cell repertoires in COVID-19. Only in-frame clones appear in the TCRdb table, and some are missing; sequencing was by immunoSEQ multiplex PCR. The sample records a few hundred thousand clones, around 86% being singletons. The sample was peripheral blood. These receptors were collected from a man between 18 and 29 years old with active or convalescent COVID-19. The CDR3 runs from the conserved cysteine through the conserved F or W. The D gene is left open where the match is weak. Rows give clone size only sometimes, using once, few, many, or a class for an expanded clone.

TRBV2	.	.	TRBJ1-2	CASSEWGGLSYGYTF	TGTGCCAGCAGTGAATGGGGGGGCTTGTCTTATGGCTACACCTTC
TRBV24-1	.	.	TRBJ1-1	CATKSTENTEAFF	TGTGCCACCAAATCGACAGAGAACACTGAAGCTTTCTTT
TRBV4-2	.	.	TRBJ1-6	CASSQDRFGGGSVSPLHF	TGTGCCAGCAGCCAAGATCGGTTCGGGGGAGGGTCGGTTTCACCCCTCCACTTT
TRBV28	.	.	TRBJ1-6	CASSLLPLGATWGSPLHF	TGTGCCAGCAGTTTATTACCGCTTGGGGCGACTTGGGGTTCACCCCTCCACTTT
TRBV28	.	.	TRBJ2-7	CASKQGGEQYF	TGTGCCAGCAAACAGGGTGGCGAGCAGTACTTC
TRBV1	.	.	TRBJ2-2	CTSNPWEGVDTGELFF	TGCACCAGCAACCCATGGGAGGGAGTCGACACCGGGGAGCTGTTTTTT
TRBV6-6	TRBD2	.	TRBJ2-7	CASNLPEIAGGVPYF	TGTGCCAGCAATCTCCCCGAGATAGCGGGAGGGGTTCCGTACTTC
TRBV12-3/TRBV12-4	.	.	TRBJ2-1	CASSPYSNEQFF	TGTGCCAGCAGCCCGTATTCGAATGAGCAGTTCTTC
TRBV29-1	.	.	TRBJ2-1	CSVFQMNEQFF	TGCAGCGTGTTTCAGATGAATGAGCAGTTCTTC
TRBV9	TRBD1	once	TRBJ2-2	CASTHRGQGTNTGELFF	TGTGCCAGCACCCATAGGGGACAGGGTACGAACACCGGGGAGCTGTTTTTT
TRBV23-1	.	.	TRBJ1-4	CASSQSLKPGAGRGNRACNEKLFF	TGCGCCAGCAGTCAATCGTTGAAGCCAGGGGCAGGGAGGGGTAATAGGGCCTGTAATGAAAAACTGTTTTTT
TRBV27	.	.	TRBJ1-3	CASSSMVGNTIYF	TGTGCCAGCAGTTCTATGGTTGGAAACACCATATATTTT
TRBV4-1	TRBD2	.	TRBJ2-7	CASSQATSGIEEQYF	TGCGCCAGCAGCCAAGCGACTAGCGGGATTGAAGAGCAGTACTTC
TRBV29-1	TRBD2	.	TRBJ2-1	CSVVSGTRVDEQFF	TGCAGCGTTGTATCTGGGACTAGAGTCGATGAGCAGTTCTTC
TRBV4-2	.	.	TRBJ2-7	CASSHPARGSAKSYEQYF	TGTGCCAGCAGCCACCCCGCCCGTGGCAGCGCCAAATCCTACGAGCAGTACTTC
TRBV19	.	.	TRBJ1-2	CASSTDFSTGYTF	TGTGCCAGTAGTACGGACTTCTCTACAGGCTACACCTTC
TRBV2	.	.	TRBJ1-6	CASSVQGAYNSPLHF	TGTGCCAGCAGTGTACAAGGGGCCTATAATTCACCCCTCCACTTT
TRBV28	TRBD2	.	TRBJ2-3	CASSPRTSGGAKVDTQYF	TGTGCCAGCAGTCCGCGGACTAGCGGGGGGGCTAAGGTGGATACGCAGTATTTT
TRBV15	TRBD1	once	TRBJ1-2	CATSDRGGYGYTF	TGTGCCACCAGCGACAGGGGCGGCTATGGCTACACCTTC
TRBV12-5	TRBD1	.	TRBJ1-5	CASGFPGQASLQHF	TGTGCTAGTGGTTTCCCGGGACAGGCCTCACTCCAGCATTTT
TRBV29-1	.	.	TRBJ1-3	CSVEDWARGGNTIYF	TGCAGCGTTGAAGATTGGGCCAGGGGCGGAAACACCATATATTTT
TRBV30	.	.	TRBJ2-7	CAWSTGMGYEQYF	TGTGCCTGGAGTACGGGAATGGGCTACGAGCAGTACTTC
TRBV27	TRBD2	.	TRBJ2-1	CASSPSTSGSYNEQFF	TGTGCCAGCAGTCCGTCGACTAGCGGTTCCTACAATGAGCAGTTCTTC